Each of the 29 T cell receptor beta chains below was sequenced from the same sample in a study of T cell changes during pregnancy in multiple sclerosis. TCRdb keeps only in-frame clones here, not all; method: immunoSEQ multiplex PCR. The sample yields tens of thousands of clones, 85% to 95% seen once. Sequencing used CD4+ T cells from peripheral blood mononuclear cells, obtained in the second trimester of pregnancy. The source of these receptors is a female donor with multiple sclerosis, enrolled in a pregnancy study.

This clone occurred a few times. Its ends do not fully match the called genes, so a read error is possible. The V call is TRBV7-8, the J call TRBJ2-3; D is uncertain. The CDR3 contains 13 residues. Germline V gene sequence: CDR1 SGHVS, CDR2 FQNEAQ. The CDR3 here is CASSKNPPAYLNF. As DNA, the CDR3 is TGTGCCAGCAGCAAAAACCCTCCCGCCTACCTGAATTTT.

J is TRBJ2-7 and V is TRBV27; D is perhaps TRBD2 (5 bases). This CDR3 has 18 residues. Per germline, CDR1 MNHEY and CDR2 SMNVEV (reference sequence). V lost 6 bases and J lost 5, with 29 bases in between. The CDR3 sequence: CASRHSTNKDLRANEQYF. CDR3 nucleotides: TGTGCCAGCAGGCACTCAACTAATAAGGACTTACGGGCGAACGAGCAGTACTTC.

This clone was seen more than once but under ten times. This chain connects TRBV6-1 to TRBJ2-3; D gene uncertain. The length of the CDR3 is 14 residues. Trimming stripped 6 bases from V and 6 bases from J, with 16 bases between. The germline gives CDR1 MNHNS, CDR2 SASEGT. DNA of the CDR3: TGTGCCAGCAGGGGTATTGGGCTTGGGGATACGCAGTATTTT. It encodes CASRGIGLGDTQYF.

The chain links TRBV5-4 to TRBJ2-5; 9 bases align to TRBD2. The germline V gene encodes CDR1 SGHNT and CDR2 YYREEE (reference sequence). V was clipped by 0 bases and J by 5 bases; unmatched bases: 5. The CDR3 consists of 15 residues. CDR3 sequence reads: CASSLASSGMETQYF. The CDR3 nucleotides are TGTGCCAGCAGCTTGGCGTCTAGCGGGATGGAGACCCAGTACTTC.

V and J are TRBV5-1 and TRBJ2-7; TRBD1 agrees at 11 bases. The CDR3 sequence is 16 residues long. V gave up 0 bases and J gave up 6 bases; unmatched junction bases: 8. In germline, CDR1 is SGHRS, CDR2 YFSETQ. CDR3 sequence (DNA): TGCGCCAGCAGCTTGGCCGAAGGACAGGGGGCTCGCGAGCAGTACTTC. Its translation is CASSLAEGQGAREQYF.

CDR3 loop: CASSITSTSLQSRYEQYF. For the CDR3, the DNA is TGTGCCAGCAGCATTACTAGCACTAGCCTCCAGTCGCGCTACGAGCAGTACTTC. The chain recombines TRBV5-6 with TRBJ2-7; D possibly corresponds to TRBD2 (6 bases). Germline CDR1 reads SGHDT; CDR2 reads YYEEEE. V was cut by 4 bases and J by 3 bases, with 26 bases left in between. The CDR3 length is 18 residues.

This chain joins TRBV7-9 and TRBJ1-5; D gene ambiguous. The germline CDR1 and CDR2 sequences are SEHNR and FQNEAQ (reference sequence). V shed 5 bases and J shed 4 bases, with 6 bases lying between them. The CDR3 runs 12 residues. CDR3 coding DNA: TGTGCCAGCAGCGTTTCAAATCAGCCCCAGCATTTT. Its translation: CASSVSNQPQHF.

CDR3 region: CASSIPGGQNTGELFF. The CDR3 nucleotides read TGTGCCAGTAGTATACCCGGTGGGCAAAACACCGGGGAGCTGTTTTTT. This sequence joins TRBV19 and TRBJ2-2; D remains unclear. The V gene lost 2 bases and the J gene lost 2 bases, with 12 bases spanning the gap. The V gene's germline CDR1 is LNHDA and CDR2 SQIVND (reference sequence). This CDR3 has 16 amino acids.

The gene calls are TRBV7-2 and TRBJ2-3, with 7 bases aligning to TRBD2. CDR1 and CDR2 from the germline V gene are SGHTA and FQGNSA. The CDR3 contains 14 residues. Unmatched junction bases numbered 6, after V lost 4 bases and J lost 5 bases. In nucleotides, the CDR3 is TGTGCCAGCAGCTCAAACAGCGGGATAGATACGCAGTATTTT. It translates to CASSSNSGIDTQYF. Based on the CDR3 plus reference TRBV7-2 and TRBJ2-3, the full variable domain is GAGVSQSPSNKVTEKGKDVELRCDPISGHTALYWYRQSLGQGLEFLIYFQGNSAPDKSGLPSDRFSAERTGGSVSTLTIQRTQQEDSAVYLCASSSNSGIDTQYFGPGTRLTVL.

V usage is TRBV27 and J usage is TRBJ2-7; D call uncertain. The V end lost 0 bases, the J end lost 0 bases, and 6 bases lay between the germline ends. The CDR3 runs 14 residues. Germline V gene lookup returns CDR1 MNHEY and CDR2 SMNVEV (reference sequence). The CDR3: CASSLSWASYEQYF. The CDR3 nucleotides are TGTGCCAGCAGTTTATCGTGGGCCTCCTACGAGCAGTACTTC.

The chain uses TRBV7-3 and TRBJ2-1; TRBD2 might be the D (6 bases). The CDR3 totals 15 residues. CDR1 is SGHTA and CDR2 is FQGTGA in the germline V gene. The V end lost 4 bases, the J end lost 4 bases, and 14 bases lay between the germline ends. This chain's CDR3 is CASSSPGLRYNEQFF. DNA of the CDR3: TGTGCCAGCAGCTCACCGGGACTCAGATACAATGAGCAGTTCTTC.

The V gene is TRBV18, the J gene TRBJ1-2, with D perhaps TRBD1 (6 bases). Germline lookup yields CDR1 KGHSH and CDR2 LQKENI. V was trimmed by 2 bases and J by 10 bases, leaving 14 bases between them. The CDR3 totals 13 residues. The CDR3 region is CASSPYQDRYYTF. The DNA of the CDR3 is TGTGCCAGCTCACCATACCAGGACAGATACTACACCTTC.

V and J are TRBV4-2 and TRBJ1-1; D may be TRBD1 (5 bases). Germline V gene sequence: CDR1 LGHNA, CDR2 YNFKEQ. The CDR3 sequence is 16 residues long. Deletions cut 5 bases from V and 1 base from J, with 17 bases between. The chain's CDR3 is CASSFRVSGGNTEAFF. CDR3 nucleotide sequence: TGTGCCAGCAGCTTTCGAGTCTCGGGGGGGAACACTGAAGCTTTCTTT.

CDR3 protein: CASRLGAVEKLFF. The CDR3 DNA reads TGTGCCAGCAGACTAGGCGCAGTTGAAAAACTGTTTTTT. The chain has TRBV28 and TRBJ1-4; no clear D. Trimming stripped 6 bases from V and 7 bases from J, with 12 bases between. In germline, CDR1 is MDHEN, CDR2 SYDVKM. This CDR3 has 13 amino acids.

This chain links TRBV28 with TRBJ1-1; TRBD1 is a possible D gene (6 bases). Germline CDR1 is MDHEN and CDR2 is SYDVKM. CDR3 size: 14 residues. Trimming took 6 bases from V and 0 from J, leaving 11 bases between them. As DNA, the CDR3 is TGTGCCAGCAGACAGGGCCGGATGAACACTGAAGCTTTCTTT. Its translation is CASRQGRMNTEAFF.

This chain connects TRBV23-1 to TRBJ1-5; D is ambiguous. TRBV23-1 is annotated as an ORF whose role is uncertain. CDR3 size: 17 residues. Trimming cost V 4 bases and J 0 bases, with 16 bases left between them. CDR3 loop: CASSRAPGSISNQPQHF. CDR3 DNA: TGCGCCAGCAGTCGGGCTCCGGGGAGTATTAGCAATCAGCCCCAGCATTTT.

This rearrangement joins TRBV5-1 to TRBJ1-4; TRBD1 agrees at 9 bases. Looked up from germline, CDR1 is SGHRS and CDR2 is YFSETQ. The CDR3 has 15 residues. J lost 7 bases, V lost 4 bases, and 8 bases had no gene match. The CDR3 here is CASSGGTGRSEKLFF. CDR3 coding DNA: TGCGCCAGCAGCGGGGGGACAGGGCGTTCTGAAAAACTGTTTTTT.

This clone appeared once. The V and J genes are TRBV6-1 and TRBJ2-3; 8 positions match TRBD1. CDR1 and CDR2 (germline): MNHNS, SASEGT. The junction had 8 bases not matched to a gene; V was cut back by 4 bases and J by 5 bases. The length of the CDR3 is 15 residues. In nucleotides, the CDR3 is TGTGCCAGCAGTGTAGGACAGGGCCGTATAGATACGCAGTATTTT. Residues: CASSVGQGRIDTQYF.

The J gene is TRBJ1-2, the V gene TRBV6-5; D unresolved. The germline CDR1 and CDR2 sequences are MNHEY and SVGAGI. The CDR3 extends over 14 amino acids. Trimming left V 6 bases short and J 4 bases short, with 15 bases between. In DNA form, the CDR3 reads TGTGCCAGCAGCCCTATTGCGGCCGCCTATGGCTACACCTTC. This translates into CASSPIAAAYGYTF.

The CDR3 region is CASSLAGGSYNEQFF. The CDR3, as DNA: TGCGCCAGCAGTCTAGCGGGAGGAAGTTACAATGAGCAGTTCTTC. The chain has TRBV10-1 and TRBJ2-1, with 11 bases fitting TRBD2. This CDR3 has 15 residues. CDR1 and CDR2 (germline): WNHNN, SYGVQD (reference sequence). V was pared by 5 bases and J by 4 bases, with 4 bases of the junction left unmatched.

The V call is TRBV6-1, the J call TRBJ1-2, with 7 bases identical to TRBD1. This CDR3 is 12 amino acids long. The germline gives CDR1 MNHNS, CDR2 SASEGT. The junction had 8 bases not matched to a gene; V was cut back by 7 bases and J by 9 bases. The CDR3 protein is CASTLDRASYTF. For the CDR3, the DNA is TGTGCCAGCACCCTAGACAGGGCAAGCTACACCTTC.

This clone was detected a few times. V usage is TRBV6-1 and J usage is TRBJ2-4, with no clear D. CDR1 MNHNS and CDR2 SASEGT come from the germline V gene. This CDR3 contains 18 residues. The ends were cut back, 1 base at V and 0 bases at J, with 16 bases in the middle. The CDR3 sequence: CASSEGQVTTLAKNIQYF. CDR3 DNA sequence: TGTGCCAGCAGTGAAGGGCAGGTGACCACCCTAGCCAAAAACATTCAGTACTTC.

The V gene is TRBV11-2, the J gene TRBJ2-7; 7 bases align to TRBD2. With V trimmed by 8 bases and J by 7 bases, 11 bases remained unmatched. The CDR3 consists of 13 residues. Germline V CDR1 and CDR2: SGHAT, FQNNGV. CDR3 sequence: CASRPIAGGEQYF. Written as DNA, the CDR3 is TGTGCCAGCCGACCGATCGCCGGGGGGGAGCAGTACTTC.

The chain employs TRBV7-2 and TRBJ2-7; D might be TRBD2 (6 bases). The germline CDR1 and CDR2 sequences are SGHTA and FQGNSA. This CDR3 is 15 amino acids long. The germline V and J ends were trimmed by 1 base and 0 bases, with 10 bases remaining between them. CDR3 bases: TGTGCCAGCAGCTTAGGGGGACTCCTCTCCTACGAGCAGTACTTC. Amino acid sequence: CASSLGGLLSYEQYF.

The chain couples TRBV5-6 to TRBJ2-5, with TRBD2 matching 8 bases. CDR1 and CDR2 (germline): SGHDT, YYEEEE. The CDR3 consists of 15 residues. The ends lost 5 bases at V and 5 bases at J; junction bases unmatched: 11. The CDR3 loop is CASSLSGGPGETQYF. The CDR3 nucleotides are TGTGCCAGCAGTCTTTCGGGAGGGCCCGGGGAGACCCAGTACTTC.

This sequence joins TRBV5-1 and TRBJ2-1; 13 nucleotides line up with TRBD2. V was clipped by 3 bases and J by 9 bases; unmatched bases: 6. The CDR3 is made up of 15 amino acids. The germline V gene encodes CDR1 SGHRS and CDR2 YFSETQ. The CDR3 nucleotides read TGCGCCAGCAGCTGGACTAGCGGGAGCAGGGTTGAGCAGTTCTTC. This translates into CASSWTSGSRVEQFF.

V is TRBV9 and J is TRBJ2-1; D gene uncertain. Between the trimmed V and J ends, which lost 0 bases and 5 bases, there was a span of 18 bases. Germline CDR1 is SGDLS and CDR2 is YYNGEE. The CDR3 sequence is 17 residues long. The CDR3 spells CASSVAVSATGDNEQFF. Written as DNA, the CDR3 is TGTGCCAGCAGCGTAGCCGTGAGTGCGACCGGAGACAATGAGCAGTTCTTC.

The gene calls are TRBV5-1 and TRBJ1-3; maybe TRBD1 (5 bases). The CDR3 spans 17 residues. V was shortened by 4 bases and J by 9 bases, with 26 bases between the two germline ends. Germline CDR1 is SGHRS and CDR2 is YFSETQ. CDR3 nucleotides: TGCGCCAGCAGCCCTCGGCGGGGGACTCTAGATCCGGGCACCATATATTTT. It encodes CASSPRRGTLDPGTIYF.

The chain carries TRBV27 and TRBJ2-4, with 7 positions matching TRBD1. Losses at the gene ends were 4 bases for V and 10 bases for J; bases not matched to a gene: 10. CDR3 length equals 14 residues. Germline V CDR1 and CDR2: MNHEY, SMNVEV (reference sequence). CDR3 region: CASSSGQRNGIQYF. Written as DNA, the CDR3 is TGTGCCAGCAGTTCGGGACAGCGAAACGGTATTCAGTACTTC.